These 19 T cell receptor beta chains were all obtained from the same sample, sequenced in a study of cytomegalovirus exposure and HLA in healthy donors. PCR was performed using 60 Vbeta and 13 Jbeta primers. Sequenced by immunoSEQ multiplex PCR; TCRdb stores in-frame clones only, minus some. The top ten clones hold around 0.89% of a sample with about 170,000 clones, 75% to 80% of them seen once. Sequenced input: PBMCs. These receptors came from a woman between 50 and 59 years old in good health and CMV-seropositive.

The chain recombines TRBV5-1 with TRBJ1-1; D might be TRBD1 (6 bases). This CDR3 is built from 14 residues. The V gene lost 4 bases and the J gene lost 1 base, with 11 bases spanning the gap. Germline V lookup: CDR1 SGHRS, CDR2 YFSETQ. CDR3 sequence: CASSEQGTNTEAFF. In DNA form, the CDR3 reads TGCGCCAGCAGCGAACAGGGCACGAACACTGAAGCTTTCTTT.

The rearrangement uses TRBV7-2 and TRBJ1-1; perhaps TRBD1 as D (6 bases). CDR3 length: 13 amino acids. With 1 base removed from V and 10 bases from J, the gap between germline ends came to 13 bases. Germline V gene sequence: CDR1 SGHTA, CDR2 FQGNSA. CDR3 sequence reads: CASSLDSGRGAFF. The DNA for the CDR3 is TGTGCCAGCAGCTTAGATTCGGGCAGGGGAGCTTTCTTT.

The genes are TRBV25-1 and TRBJ1-3; D gene unclear. The CDR3 is 13 amino acids. Trimming removed 4 bases from V and 4 bases from J, with 8 bases in between. Per the germline V gene, CDR1 is MGHDK and CDR2 is SYGVNS. In DNA form, the CDR3 reads TGTGCCAGCAGTGTAACAGAAGGAAACACCATATATTTT. Translated, it gives CASSVTEGNTIYF.

About this clone itself: One junction end disagrees with the germline gene, perhaps due to a read error. This chain connects TRBV18 to TRBJ2-7; 8 bases align to TRBD1. The CDR3 loop spans 16 amino acids. Looked up from germline, CDR1 is KGHSH and CDR2 is LQKENI. CDR3 DNA: TGCGCCAGCTCACCATCCGGCCAGGGGGCGCGGAGGGAGCAGTACTTC. It is translated as CASSPSGQGARREQYF. The full variable domain, rest sourced from reference TRBV18 and TRBJ2-7, is NAGVMQNPRHLVRRRGQEARLRCSPMKGHSHVYWYRQLPEEGLKFMVYLQKENIIDESGMPKERFSAEFPKEGPSILRIQQVVRGDSAAYFCASSPSGQGARREQYFGPGTRLTVT.

This clone came up once. The chain employs TRBV28 and TRBJ2-3, with a tentative D call TRBD2 (5 bases). Trimming left V 5 bases short and J 2 bases short, with 17 bases between. The CDR3 consists of 16 residues. CDR1 and CDR2 from the germline V gene are MDHEN and SYDVKM. The CDR3 spells CASSPIIQRNTDTQYF. The CDR3 bases are TGTGCCAGCAGTCCCATTATCCAGCGGAACACAGATACGCAGTATTTT.

The gene calls are TRBV30 and TRBJ1-5; 7 nucleotides agree with TRBD1. Germline V CDR1 and CDR2: GTSNPN, SVGIG (reference sequence). CDR3 length: 16 amino acids. After removal of 2 bases from V and 8 bases from J, the junction contained 15 bases not matched to a gene. The CDR3 DNA follows: TGTGCCTGGAGTTTAATCCGGCGACAGGGAGGTAAGCCCCAGCATTTT. As protein: CAWSLIRRQGGKPQHF.

The chain couples TRBV21-1 to TRBJ1-5; TRBD1, the table's D call, lacks a check against the DNA. TRBV21-1 is assigned pseudogene status. This CDR3 comprises 13 residues. The CDR3 bases are TGTGCCAGCCAGGGACAGGGGGATCAGCCCCAGCATTTT. This sequence encodes CASQGQGDQPQHF.

The chain is built from TRBV7-9 and TRBJ1-1; D perhaps matches TRBD1 (5 bases). This CDR3 region has 18 residues. Germline V gives CDR1 SEHNR, CDR2 FQNEAQ (reference sequence). Trimming pared 2 bases from V and 3 bases from J, leaving 22 bases between. CDR3 residues: CASSLKPYRVDRDTEAFF. The CDR3 coding sequence is TGTGCCAGCAGCTTAAAACCGTACCGAGTTGACAGAGACACTGAAGCTTTCTTT.

The chain employs TRBV7-9 and TRBJ2-7; 10 bases line up with TRBD2. The V gene end was trimmed by 1 base and the J gene end by 4 bases; junction bases not matched to a gene: 4. CDR3 size: 15 residues. CDR1 is SEHNR and CDR2 is FQNEAQ in the germline V gene (reference sequence). The CDR3 DNA sequence: TGTGCCAGCAGCTTAGAGAGCGGGGGGGCGTACGAGCAGTACTTC. Translating gives CASSLESGGAYEQYF.

The chain recombines TRBV11-2 with TRBJ2-7; tentative D call: TRBD2 (6 bases). Germline lookup yields CDR1 SGHAT and CDR2 FQNNGV. The V gene lost 5 bases and the J gene lost 5 bases, with 13 bases spanning the gap. The length of the CDR3 is 13 residues. CDR3 region: CASSPGGRHEQYF. The CDR3 region has the DNA TGTGCCAGCAGCCCCGGGGGACGGCACGAGCAGTACTTC.

This chain connects TRBV30 to TRBJ1-4; 8 positions match TRBD1. The CDR3 has 13 residues. The V gene end was trimmed by 5 bases and the J gene end by 5 bases; junction bases not matched to a gene: 4. CDR1 and CDR2 (germline): GTSNPN, SVGIG (reference sequence). CDR3 protein: CAWSGGPNEKLFF. In nucleotides, the CDR3 is TGTGCCTGGTCAGGGGGCCCCAATGAAAAACTGTTTTTT.

The chain uses TRBV7-6 and TRBJ2-2; 9 nucleotides line up with TRBD1. The CDR3 is 16 amino acids. The germline gives CDR1 SGHVS, CDR2 FNYEAQ. J gave up 4 bases and V 2 bases, and 5 bases lay outside the gene matches. In DNA, the CDR3 is TGTGCCAGCAGCTTACCCAGACAGGGGGGCACCGGGGAGCTGTTTTTT. It yields the protein CASSLPRQGGTGELFF. The complete variable domain, with remaining parts taken from reference TRBV7-6 and TRBJ2-2, reads GAGVSQSPRYKVTKRGQDVALRCDPISGHVSLYWYRQALGQGPEFLTYFNYEAQQDKSGLPNDRFSAERPEGSISTLTIQRTEQRDSAMYRCASSLPRQGGTGELFFGEGSRLTVL.

V and J are TRBV29-1 and TRBJ2-5; D unclear. There are 10 residues in the CDR3. V was shortened by 6 bases and J by 2 bases, with 4 bases between the two germline ends. Per the germline V gene, CDR1 is SQVTM and CDR2 is ANQGSEA. CDR3 in DNA: TGCAGCGTACAGCAAGAGACCCAGTACTTC. Translated, it gives CSVQQETQYF.

This clone appeared a few times. The chain uses TRBV27 and TRBJ1-1, with 9 bases lining up with TRBD1. The CDR3 has 13 amino acids. Germline trimming cut 5 bases from V and 7 bases from J; bases unmatched to any gene: 5. From germline, CDR1 is MNHEY and CDR2 SMNVEV (reference sequence). This chain's CDR3 is CASSPRGQGEAFF. CDR3 nucleotides: TGTGCCAGCAGTCCTAGGGGACAGGGTGAAGCTTTCTTT.

CDR3 nucleotides: TGCGCCAGCAGAGCGGCGGGTTACGAGCAGTACTTC. This encodes CASRAAGYEQYF. V gene TRBV5-1 combines with J gene TRBJ2-7, with TRBD2 as a possible D gene (5 bases). The CDR3 contains 12 residues. Germline lookup yields CDR1 SGHRS and CDR2 YFSETQ. V shed 5 bases and J shed 4 bases, with 10 bases lying between them.

A note on this clone: The same CDR3 can be traced to other DNA sequences in this sample. The chain joins TRBV27 to TRBJ2-7; 7 nucleotides match TRBD1. This CDR3 is 13 amino acids long. CDR1 is MNHEY, CDR2 SMNVEV, per germline (reference sequence). J was trimmed by 3 bases and V by 5 bases; bases with no gene match: 4. CDR3 in DNA: TGTGCCAGCAGTCTAGCAGGGGGCTACGAGCAGTACTTC. Translating gives CASSLAGGYEQYF.

This chain uses TRBV29-1 with TRBJ1-2; tentative D call: TRBD1 (5 bases). CDR1 and CDR2 from the germline V gene are SQVTM and ANQGSEA. V shed 7 bases and J shed 0 bases, with 12 bases lying between them. This CDR3 has 13 amino acids. The CDR3 bases are TGCAGCGCACAGACAGTTGCTAACTATGGCTACACCTTC. It is translated as CSAQTVANYGYTF. Combining the CDR3 with reference TRBV29-1 and TRBJ1-2 gives the whole variable domain SAVISQKPSRDICQRGTSLTIQCQVDSQVTMMFWYRQQPGQSLTLIATANQGSEATYESGFVIDKFPISRPNLTFSTLTVSNMSPEDSSIYLCSAQTVANYGYTFGSGTRLTVV.

The chain joins TRBV27 to TRBJ1-4; 9 bases align to TRBD1. The J segment lost 7 bases and the V segment lost 3 bases, leaving 3 bases of the junction unmatched. There are 14 residues in the CDR3. CDR1 and CDR2 (germline): MNHEY, SMNVEV (reference sequence). CDR3 sequence reads: CASSFRQGGEKLFF. DNA of the CDR3: TGTGCCAGCAGTTTCAGACAGGGGGGTGAAAAACTGTTTTTT.

The chain is built from TRBV5-4 and TRBJ2-5; D is possibly TRBD2 (5 bases). V was cut by 3 bases and J by 4 bases, with 19 bases left in between. The germline V gene encodes CDR1 SGHNT and CDR2 YYREEE (reference sequence). This CDR3 region has 16 residues. The chain's CDR3 is CASSSRGPELLETQYF. The CDR3 bases are TGTGCCAGCAGCTCCAGAGGGCCCGAATTATTAGAGACCCAGTACTTC.